This entry lists 23 T cell receptor beta chains sequenced from one sample in a study of blood T cell repertoires in COVID-19. Only in-frame clones appear in the TCRdb table, and some are missing; sequencing was by immunoSEQ multiplex PCR. The data show under 200,000 clones, with around 82% seen just once and 4% to 6.5% held by the top ten. Sequenced sample: PBMCs or T cells enriched from blood (not recorded which). The receptors were gathered from a woman aged 60-75 years with acute COVID-19.

V and J are TRBV2 and TRBJ2-7; D is perhaps TRBD2 (5 bases). From germline, CDR1 is SNHLY and CDR2 FYNNEI. The CDR3 loop spans 17 amino acids. V dropped 6 bases and J dropped 4 bases, with 25 bases sitting between them. CDR3 region: CASRVDRAQRGIYEQYV. The CDR3, as DNA: TGTGCCAGCAGAGTAGACCGGGCTCAACGGGGTATTTACGAGCAGTACGTC.

The V and J genes are TRBV11-2 and TRBJ2-3, with TRBD2 as a possible D gene (5 bases). Deletions cut 3 bases from V and 5 bases from J, with 15 bases between. The CDR3 runs 15 residues. Germline values: CDR1 SGHAT, CDR2 FQNNGV. The CDR3 loop is CASSFSDGGGDTQYF. CDR3 in DNA: TGTGCCAGCAGCTTCTCCGATGGAGGTGGAGATACGCAGTATTTT.

The J gene is TRBJ2-7, the V gene TRBV9, with TRBD2 matching 8 bases. CDR3 length equals 12 residues. V trimming: 3 bases; J trimming: 6 bases; junction bases outside the gene matches: 2. Per the germline V gene, CDR1 is SGDLS and CDR2 is YYNGEE. This chain's CDR3 is CASSGTSGEQYF. In DNA form, the CDR3 reads TGTGCCAGCAGCGGAACTAGCGGCGAGCAGTACTTC.

The genes are TRBV7-2 and TRBJ2-5, with 11 bases matching TRBD2. The CDR3 extends over 14 amino acids. V gave up 5 bases and J gave up 5 bases; unmatched junction bases: 4. The germline V gene has CDR1 SGHTA and CDR2 FQGNSA. The CDR3: CASSTASGGETQYF. DNA for the CDR3: TGTGCCAGCAGCACAGCTAGCGGGGGGGAGACCCAGTACTTC.

For this clone: This may arise from a read error, as a much more abundant clone is one base away. The chain is built from TRBV9 and TRBJ2-1; the match to TRBD2 covers 11 bases. There are 16 residues in the CDR3. Germline V CDR1 and CDR2: SGDLS, YYNGEE. J was trimmed by 8 bases and V by 4 bases; bases with no gene match: 11. DNA of the CDR3: TGTGCCAGCAGCCCCTCCTGGACTAGCGGGCTGGATGAGCAGTTCTTC. It encodes CASSPSWTSGLDEQFF.

Turning to this clone: An end of the junction differs from the germline gene, which may be a read error. This rearrangement joins TRBV5-8 to TRBJ1-2, with 8 bases that match TRBD1. Germline loops: CDR1 SGHTS, CDR2 YDEGEE. This CDR3 contains 16 residues. The CDR3, as DNA: TGTGCCAGCAGCTCGCACCCGCCGGACAGGGCGCATGGCTATACCTTC. Residues: CASSSHPPDRAHGYTF. Together with reference TRBV5-8 and TRBJ1-2, the CDR3 gives the full variable domain: EAGVTQSPTHLIKTRGQQATLRCSPISGHTSVYWYQQALGLGLQFLLWYDEGEERNRGNFPPRFSGRQFPNYSSELNVNALELEDSALYLCASSSHPPDRAHGYTFGSGTRLTVV.

The chain couples TRBV7-2 to TRBJ1-3; tentatively, D is TRBD1 (5 bases). Germline assignment: CDR1 SGHTA and CDR2 FQGNSA. The CDR3 runs 15 residues. V was cut by 1 base and J by 4 bases, with 11 bases left in between. CDR3 coding DNA: TGTGCCAGCAGCTTAGAAGGGGCAAGGGGAAACACCATATATTTT. It specifies CASSLEGARGNTIYF. Full variable domain (outside the CDR3, taken from reference TRBV7-2 and TRBJ1-3): GAGVSQSPSNKVTEKGKDVELRCDPISGHTALYWYRQSLGQGLEFLIYFQGNSAPDKSGLPSDRFSAERTGGSVSTLTIQRTQQEDSAVYLCASSLEGARGNTIYFGEGSWLTVV.

The gene calls are TRBV6-2 or TRBV6-3 and TRBJ1-5; D perhaps matches TRBD1 (6 bases). Germline assignment: CDR1 MNHEY and CDR2 SVGEGT. The CDR3 extends over 15 amino acids. Trimming left V 4 bases short and J 7 bases short, with 17 bases between. The CDR3 region is CASSSRTAGRQPQHF. Written as DNA, the CDR3 is TGTGCCAGCAGTTCAAGGACAGCCGGGAGGCAGCCCCAGCATTTT.

The chain combines TRBV21-1 with TRBJ2-1; the table's D call of TRBD1 was not tested on the DNA. TRBV21-1 is deemed a pseudogene. There are 15 residues in the CDR3. CDR3: CASSKAASTYNEQFF. The CDR3, as DNA: TGTGCCAGCAGCAAAGCGGCCAGTACCTACAATGAGCAGTTCTTC.

This clone came up once. The gene calls are TRBV5-1 and TRBJ2-1, with 10 positions matching TRBD2. Germline CDR1 SGHRS, CDR2 YFSETQ. The CDR3 spans 19 residues. The trim removed 5 bases at V and 0 bases at J, leaving 14 bases unmatched. The chain's CDR3 is CASSPMGLAGASSYNEQFF. Here the CDR3 DNA reads TGCGCCAGCAGTCCGATGGGGCTAGCGGGGGCGAGCTCCTACAATGAGCAGTTCTTC.

V gene TRBV2 combines with J gene TRBJ2-4; possibly TRBD2 for D (7 bases). With 6 bases removed from V and 0 bases from J, the gap between germline ends came to 15 bases. The CDR3 runs 16 residues. Germline CDR1 reads SNHLY; CDR2 reads FYNNEI. CDR3 nucleotides: TGTGCCAGCAGGAGGGAGGGGGGACTAGCCAAAAACATTCAGTACTTC. Residues: CASRREGGLAKNIQYF. The variable domain in full, completed from reference TRBV2 and TRBJ2-4, reads EPEVTQTPSHQVTQMGQEVILRCVPISNHLYFYWYRQILGQKVEFLVSFYNNEISEKSEIFDDQFSVERPDGSNFTLKIRSTKLEDSAMYFCASRREGGLAKNIQYFGAGTRLSVL.

The chain couples TRBV2 to TRBJ1-2, with D unclear. Per germline, CDR1 SNHLY and CDR2 FYNNEI. The CDR3 extends over 12 amino acids. The V end lost 4 bases, the J end lost 4 bases, and 7 bases lay between the germline ends. CDR3 residues: CASSVASYGYTF. The CDR3 coding sequence is TGTGCCAGCAGTGTGGCCAGCTATGGCTACACCTTC.

The V call is TRBV6-4, the J call TRBJ2-7; D is unresolved. Trimming left V 7 bases short and J 7 bases short, with 26 bases between. CDR1 and CDR2 from the germline V gene are MRHNA and SNTAGT. The CDR3 is 16 residues long. Written as DNA, the CDR3 is TGTGCCAGCACAGAATTGCCGGGTCGCCGCCCTAGGGAGCAGTACGTC. Translated: CASTELPGRRPREQYV.

The rearrangement uses TRBV14 and TRBJ2-6; D gene unclear. Germline CDR1 reads SGHDN; CDR2 reads FVKESK. V was clipped by 2 bases and J by 4 bases, with 12 bases between them. The CDR3 has 16 amino acids. The CDR3 coding sequence is TGTGCCAGCAGCCAACTCCGTTCCCGGGGGGCCAACGTCCTGACTTTC. As protein: CASSQLRSRGANVLTF.

V is TRBV5-4 and J is TRBJ2-7, with 7 nucleotides matching TRBD1. The germline gives CDR1 SGHNT, CDR2 YYREEE (reference sequence). The CDR3 extends over 14 amino acids. Trimming at V came to 3 bases and at J to 6 bases, leaving 9 bases not matched to a gene. CDR3 sequence: CASSSQGEGAEQYF. The CDR3 coding sequence is TGTGCCAGCAGCTCACAGGGTGAGGGGGCCGAGCAGTACTTC.

This chain links TRBV28 with TRBJ1-4; D may be TRBD1 (6 bases). Deletions cut 6 bases from V and 0 bases from J, with 14 bases between. CDR3 size: 16 residues. The germline CDR1 and CDR2 sequences are MDHEN and SYDVKM. CDR3 nucleotide sequence: TGTGCCAGCAGATCTTTTGGGGGCACAACTAATGAAAAACTGTTTTTT. Its translation: CASRSFGGTTNEKLFF.

This rearrangement joins TRBV7-2 to TRBJ1-5; D gene uncertain. This CDR3 has 13 amino acids. V was clipped by 3 bases and J by 5 bases, with 8 bases between them. The germline V gene encodes CDR1 SGHTA and CDR2 FQGNSA. CDR3 DNA: TGTGCCAGCAGCTTCGTGGAGGATCAGCCCCAGCATTTT. Amino acid sequence: CASSFVEDQPQHF.

The chain employs TRBV10-1 and TRBJ2-3; 12 bases map to TRBD2. This CDR3 contains 18 residues. The V gene's germline CDR1 is WNHNN and CDR2 SYGVQD (reference sequence). The V gene end was trimmed by 4 bases and the J gene end by 4 bases; junction bases not matched to a gene: 12. CDR3 bases: TGCGCCAGCAGTGCCCCGTCTAGCGGGGGGGCCGGGGCAGATACGCAGTATTTT. Its translation is CASSAPSSGGAGADTQYF.

The chain employs TRBV18 and TRBJ1-2, with 9 positions matching TRBD1. J gave up 3 bases and V 2 bases, and 4 bases lay outside the gene matches. The CDR3 has 15 amino acids. Per the germline V gene, CDR1 is KGHSH and CDR2 is LQKENI. CDR3 nucleotide sequence: TGTGCCAGCTCACCAACCGGACAGGGGCACTATGGCTACACCTTC. This encodes CASSPTGQGHYGYTF.

V gene TRBV4-3 combines with J gene TRBJ2-2; 8 bases match TRBD1. Germline assignment: CDR1 LGHNA and CDR2 YSLEER. The CDR3 is made up of 16 amino acids. V shed 0 bases and J 6 bases; nucleotides not matched to a gene: 6. The CDR3 sequence is CASSQDTDRESGELFF. The CDR3, as DNA: TGCGCCAGCAGCCAAGATACGGACAGGGAGTCCGGGGAGCTGTTTTTT.

This clone was found a few times. The V gene is TRBV9, the J gene TRBJ1-6; TRBD1 matches at 7 bases. Losses at the gene ends were 0 bases for V and 7 bases for J; bases not matched to a gene: 7. The CDR3 runs to 16 residues. Per the germline V gene, CDR1 is SGDLS and CDR2 is YYNGEE. The CDR3 region is CASSVEGARGNSPLHF. The CDR3 coding sequence is TGTGCCAGCAGCGTAGAGGGGGCTCGGGGGAATTCACCCCTCCACTTT.

This chain connects TRBV14 to TRBJ1-2; possible D gene TRBD1, 6 bases. CDR3 length: 16 amino acids. CDR1 is SGHDN, CDR2 FVKESK, per germline. Trimming pared 4 bases from V and 8 bases from J, leaving 23 bases between. The CDR3 nucleotides are TGTGCCAGCAGCCCAGCCGGGACACTAAGCCCCTACGGCTACACCTTC. Its protein is CASSPAGTLSPYGYTF.

The chain combines TRBV24-1 with TRBJ2-3; TRBD2 aligns across 16 bases. This CDR3 spans 18 amino acids. Germline loops: CDR1 KGHDR, CDR2 SFDVKD. Trimming at V came to 0 bases and at J to 7 bases, leaving 6 bases not matched to a gene. CDR3: CATSDLPGTSGRAHTQYF. The CDR3 coding sequence is TGTGCCACCAGTGATTTGCCCGGGACTAGCGGGAGGGCTCATACGCAGTATTTT.